This T cell receptor beta chain was recorded in a study of response to subunit inactivated influenza vaccine. Study-wide results and caveats: Authors suggested each seasonal influenza vaccination recruits few new T cells.

V lost 5 bases and J lost 5; bases outside the gene matches: 6. Germline CDR1 and CDR2: DFQATT and SNEGSKA (reference sequence). The CDR3 has 13 residues. In TCRdb, the RT-PCR reads were re-called with MiXCR into one record per CDR3 protein. The data show about 520,000 distinct CDR3 sequences, less than 30% seen once. Details on this clonotype: What it recognizes is unknown.

The chain links TRBV20-1 to TRBJ2-5; 9 bases map to TRBD1. This receptor was taken from a man in his fifties who received an inactivated influenza vaccine. The starting material was CD4+ T cells sorted from PBMCs, obtained more than 4 days after vaccination. The chain's CDR3 is CSAEDRGWETQYF. In DNA form, the CDR3 reads TGCAGTGCTGAGGACAGGGGTTGGGAGACCCAGTACTTC.